This T cell receptor beta chain appears in the sequencing data of a study of blood T cell repertoires in COVID-19. Study as a whole: Samples came from the United States, Italy and Spain, spanning acute and convalescent COVID-19. The analysed material was cDNA or gDNA that came from T cells, B-cell-depleted T cells, or PBMCs.

Trimming shortened V by 5 bases and J by 5 bases, and 15 bases separated the two germline ends. Germline CDR1 MNHEY, CDR2 SMNVEV (reference sequence). The CDR3 loop spans 14 amino acids. Repertoires were generated with immunoSEQ multiplex PCR, while TCRdb's copy carries only in-frame clones and drops some. The sample records approximately 120,000 clones, roughly 92% being singletons. This sequence joins TRBV27 and TRBJ1-2; no clear D. The specimen sequenced was peripheral blood. The sequence derives from a man in his forties or fifties with COVID-19, enrolled during active disease. CDR3 region: CASSVTGSAYGYTF. The CDR3 bases are TGTGCCAGCAGTGTCACGGGGTCCGCATATGGCTACACCTTC.